Each of the 31 T cell receptor beta chains below was sequenced from the same sample in a study of T cell repertoires in cytomegalovirus infection. MiXCR, run by TCRdb on the reads, gives a single entry per CDR3 protein. The sample has a few hundred thousand distinct CDR3 sequences, about 39% seen once; the top ten hold roughly two fifths. No antigen has been assigned to these receptors. Sequences were derived from cultured PBMCs, sampled from culture after CMV antigen stimulation. These receptors came from a human donor in good health (CMV status not recorded). Some clones in this sample may be carry-over from other donors' samples.

V gene TRBV15 combines with J gene TRBJ1-1; 9 bases agree with TRBD1. CDR1 is LNHNV and CDR2 is YYDKDF in the germline V gene (reference sequence). V lost 3 bases to trimming and J lost 3 bases; unmatched junction nucleotides: 20. This CDR3 spans 20 amino acids. CDR3 DNA sequence: TGTGCCACCAGCAGGGAGGGACAGGGAAATGGGTTACATGAGGACACTGAAGCTTTCTTT. It codes for CATSREGQGNGLHEDTEAFF.

This clonotype was picked up a small number of times. The chain employs TRBV7-9 and TRBJ2-2; possibly TRBD1 or TRBD2 for D (5 bases each). The V gene lost 5 bases and the J gene lost 6 bases, with 13 bases spanning the gap. The CDR3 covers 14 residues. The germline CDR1 and CDR2 sequences are SEHNR and FQNEAQ (reference sequence). Here the CDR3 reads CASSSRDPPGELFF. As DNA, the CDR3 is TGTGCCAGCAGCAGCCGGGACCCACCCGGGGAGCTGTTTTTT. Full variable domain (rest looked up from reference TRBV7-9 and TRBJ2-2): DTGVSQNPRHKITKRGQNVTFRCDPISEHNRLYWYRQTLGQGPEFLTYFQNEAQLEKSRLLSDRFSAERPKGSFSTLEIQRTEQGDSAMYLCASSSRDPPGELFFGEGSRLTVL.

The V and J genes are TRBV5-4 and TRBJ1-1; D is unresolved. V lost 0 bases and J 4 bases, leaving 7 bases between the germline ends. Germline V lookup: CDR1 SGHNT, CDR2 YYREEE (reference sequence). The CDR3 covers 13 residues. CDR3 nucleotide sequence: TGTGCCAGCAGCTTGGAGGATTTCACTGAAGCTTTCTTT. Its protein is CASSLEDFTEAFF.

The chain recombines TRBV6-2 or TRBV6-3 with TRBJ1-5; D is unclear. V was trimmed by 2 bases and J by 3 bases, leaving 17 bases between them. Germline-derived CDR1 and CDR2 are MNHEY and SVGEGT. The CDR3 covers 17 residues. The CDR3 reads CASSYTSGGWYNQPQHF. The CDR3 nucleotides are TGTGCCAGCAGTTACACCTCAGGAGGTTGGTACAATCAGCCCCAGCATTTT.

This clonotype was seen more than once but under ten times. The genes are TRBV7-8 and TRBJ1-5; 7 nucleotides align to TRBD1. This CDR3 is 20 amino acids long. V was pared by 5 bases and J by 5 bases, with 24 bases of the junction left unmatched. Germline CDR1 reads SGHVS; CDR2 reads FQNEAQ. CDR3 loop: CASSQDLGFVKTGTYQPQHF. In nucleotides, the CDR3 is TGTGCCAGCAGCCAAGACTTAGGATTCGTAAAGACAGGGACCTATCAGCCCCAGCATTTT.

The chain employs TRBV7-2 and TRBJ1-1; no reliable D call. The CDR3 totals 14 residues. V gave up 4 bases and J gave up 0 bases, with 9 bases separating them. Looked up from germline, CDR1 is SGHTA and CDR2 is FQGNSA. CDR3 residues: CASSYPPVNTEAFF. For the CDR3, the DNA is TGTGCCAGCAGCTACCCCCCGGTGAACACTGAAGCTTTCTTT.

This clonotype was counted between two and nine times. The rearrangement joins TRBV19 to TRBJ1-5; 7 positions match TRBD1. The CDR3 length is 14 residues. V was clipped by 5 bases and J by 2 bases; unmatched bases: 3. Germline CDR1 and CDR2: LNHDA and SQIVND (reference sequence). CDR3 loop: CASSVTGGNQPQHF. CDR3 DNA sequence: TGTGCCAGTAGTGTCACAGGGGGCAATCAGCCCCAGCATTTT. Together with reference TRBV19 and TRBJ1-5, the CDR3 gives the full variable domain: DGGITQSPKYLFRKEGQNVTLSCEQNLNHDAMYWYRQDPGQGLRLIYYSQIVNDFQKGDIAEGYSVSREKKESFPLTVTSAQKNPTAFYLCASSVTGGNQPQHFGDGTRLSIL.

This chain uses TRBV10-3 with TRBJ2-1, with D possibly being TRBD1 (6 bases). The V and J ends lost 4 bases and 7 bases respectively, with 17 bases between them. The germline CDR1 and CDR2 sequences are ENHRY and SYGVKD. The CDR3 is 15 residues long. The CDR3 reads CAISGVSSGENEQFF. The DNA of the CDR3 is TGTGCCATCAGTGGTGTGTCGTCAGGGGAAAATGAGCAGTTCTTC.

This clonotype turned up a few times. The chain joins TRBV11-2 to TRBJ2-5; 13 nucleotides match TRBD2. V shed 6 bases, J shed 2 bases, and the junction held 0 bases outside the gene matches. Germline lookup yields CDR1 SGHAT and CDR2 FQNNGV. The CDR3 contains 14 residues. CDR3: CASRTSGGQETQYF. DNA of the CDR3: TGTGCCAGCAGGACTAGCGGGGGGCAAGAGACCCAGTACTTC.

The chain recombines TRBV5-5 with TRBJ2-3, with unresolved D. Germline V gives CDR1 SGHKS, CDR2 YYEKEE (reference sequence). This CDR3 is built from 14 residues. The ends were cut back, 4 bases at V and 2 bases at J, with 11 bases in the middle. In DNA form, the CDR3 reads TGTGCCAGCAGCCCTGGACGGCACACAGATACGCAGTATTTT. It yields the protein CASSPGRHTDTQYF.

The chain links TRBV3-1 to TRBJ2-7; D is undetermined. CDR1 and CDR2 from the germline V gene are LGHDT and YNNKEL (reference sequence). V lost 1 base and J lost 3, with 10 bases in between. There are 14 residues in the CDR3. As DNA, the CDR3 is TGTGCCAGCAGCCAAGTCGGGCAGAGCTACGAGCAGTACTTC. Encoded protein: CASSQVGQSYEQYF.

The genes are TRBV6-5 and TRBJ2-7; the D gene is possibly TRBD1 (5 bases). The germline V gene has CDR1 MNHEY and CDR2 SVGAGI. The ends were cut back, 0 bases at V and 5 bases at J, with 11 bases in the middle. The CDR3 length is 14 residues. This CDR3 is CASSYSGRGDEQYF. DNA of the CDR3: TGTGCCAGCAGTTACTCGGGGCGAGGAGACGAGCAGTACTTC.

The chain carries TRBV7-8 and TRBJ2-3; 10 bases match TRBD2. CDR1 and CDR2 from the germline V gene are SGHVS and FQNEAQ. This CDR3 comprises 15 residues. Trimming took 5 bases from V and 10 from J; bases not matched to a gene: 12. DNA for the CDR3: TGTGCCAGCAGCCCGGGACTAGCGAGGTCGGGGGCGCAGTATTTT. This encodes CASSPGLARSGAQYF.

The chain joins TRBV6-2 or TRBV6-3 to TRBJ1-1; 7 nucleotides agree with TRBD1. The germline V gene encodes CDR1 MNHEY and CDR2 SVGEGT. J was trimmed by 11 bases and V by 5 bases; bases with no gene match: 14. CDR3 length: 14 residues. The CDR3: CASSEGWASGGAFF. The CDR3, as DNA: TGTGCCAGCAGTGAAGGTTGGGCCTCAGGGGGTGCTTTCTTT.

The chain has TRBV6-1 and TRBJ2-7; D perhaps matches TRBD1 (5 bases). Germline V gene sequence: CDR1 MNHNS, CDR2 SASEGT. V was cut by 6 bases and J by 3 bases, with 9 bases left in between. The CDR3 totals 12 residues. The CDR3 region is CASRRGYYEQYF. In DNA, the CDR3 is TGTGCCAGCAGAAGGGGATACTACGAGCAGTACTTC.

The chain has TRBV7-9 and TRBJ2-3; 10 bases fit TRBD2. The CDR3 runs to 17 residues. The germline V gene encodes CDR1 SEHNR and CDR2 FQNEAQ (reference sequence). The J segment lost 3 bases and the V segment lost 6 bases, leaving 12 bases of the junction unmatched. CDR3 bases: TGTGCCAGCAGGCCGAAGCGGGAGGGCCAGGGGACAGATACGCAGTATTTT. Translation: CASRPKREGQGTDTQYF.

A single count supports this clonotype. The gene calls are TRBV4-3 and TRBJ1-6; tentative D call: TRBD1 (5 bases). CDR3 length: 14 residues. Germline V lookup: CDR1 LGHNA, CDR2 YSLEER. V shed 0 bases and J shed 10 bases, with 10 bases lying between them. In DNA, the CDR3 is TGCGCCAGCAGCCAAGACAGGGCGCGGTCACCCCTCCACTTT. Translation gives CASSQDRARSPLHF.

The chain joins TRBV29-1 to TRBJ2-3, with D perhaps TRBD2 (6 bases). Looked up from germline, CDR1 is SQVTM and CDR2 is ANQGSEA. The CDR3 consists of 12 residues. V was trimmed by 7 bases and J by 6 bases, leaving 14 bases between them. CDR3 sequence: CSAGGLADTQYF. The CDR3 DNA is TGCAGCGCCGGGGGACTCGCCGATACGCAGTATTTT.

J is TRBJ2-1 and V is TRBV6-2 or TRBV6-3; D is possibly TRBD2 (6 bases). The CDR3 covers 14 residues. The V end was cut by 5 bases, the J end by 8 bases, with 16 bases between. Germline lookup yields CDR1 MNHEY and CDR2 SVGEGT. DNA for the CDR3: TGTGCCAGCAGTGGACGGAGGGTTGGCGATGAGCAGTTCTTC. It encodes CASSGRRVGDEQFF.

This clonotype was counted only a few times. The genes are TRBV7-8 and TRBJ2-4; 8 nucleotides align to TRBD1. CDR1 SGHVS and CDR2 FQNEAQ come from the germline V gene. V lost 8 bases, J lost 9 bases, and 9 bases stayed unmatched. The CDR3 runs 13 residues. The CDR3 loop is CASSQGARGIQYF. CDR3 sequence (DNA): TGTGCCAGCTCCCAGGGGGCGCGAGGCATTCAGTACTTC. Using reference TRBV7-8 and TRBJ2-4 for the parts outside the CDR3, the full variable domain is GAGVSQSPRYKVAKRGQDVALRCDPISGHVSLFWYQQALGQGPEFLTYFQNEAQLDKSGLPSDRFFAERPEGSVSTLKIQRTQQEDSAVYLCASSQGARGIQYFGAGTRLSVL.

Only one count was recorded for this clonotype. The chain employs TRBV29-1 and TRBJ2-3; D ambiguous. The germline gives CDR1 SQVTM, CDR2 ANQGSEA. The CDR3 runs to 15 residues. V dropped 5 bases and J dropped 1 base, with 16 bases sitting between them. The chain's CDR3 is CSVLGGETRTDTQYF. The DNA of the CDR3 is TGCAGCGTTCTCGGTGGTGAGACACGCACAGATACGCAGTATTTT.

This clonotype was counted a few times. V and J are TRBV7-6 and TRBJ2-7; perhaps TRBD1 as D (6 bases). This CDR3 is 15 amino acids long. Trimming left V 1 base short and J 3 bases short, with 13 bases between. The germline V gene has CDR1 SGHVS and CDR2 FNYEAQ. In nucleotides, the CDR3 is TGTGCCAGCAGCTTAGAGGGGAGAGGGGGCTACGAGCAGTACTTC. Translated: CASSLEGRGGYEQYF.

The chain combines TRBV19 with TRBJ1-2; no definite D call. The CDR3 consists of 13 residues. Germline V gene lookup returns CDR1 LNHDA and CDR2 SQIVND (reference sequence). The ends were cut back, 2 bases at V and 8 bases at J, with 12 bases in the middle. The CDR3 bases are TGTGCCAGTAGTATAATCGGCGGTTTCGGCTACACCTTC. This encodes CASSIIGGFGYTF.

This clonotype showed up many times. The chain carries TRBV7-2 and TRBJ1-3; no clear D gene. CDR1 and CDR2 (germline): SGHTA, FQGNSA. Trimming took off 1 base at V and 3 bases at J, with 19 bases between the two ends. The CDR3 contains 18 residues. CDR3 in DNA: TGTGCCAGCAGCTTAGGGAGCAGCAATTTCTGGTTTGGAAACACCATATATTTT. This sequence encodes CASSLGSSNFWFGNTIYF. Variable domain in full (rest from reference TRBV7-2 and TRBJ1-3): GAGVSQSPSNKVTEKGKDVELRCDPISGHTALYWYRQSLGQGLEFLIYFQGNSAPDKSGLPSDRFSAERTGGSVSTLTIQRTQQEDSAVYLCASSLGSSNFWFGNTIYFGEGSWLTVV.

This clonotype occurred a few times. V usage is TRBV12-3 or TRBV12-4 and J usage is TRBJ2-1; 13 bases agree with TRBD2. The CDR3 sequence is 16 residues long. The V segment lost 2 bases and the J segment 3 bases; nucleotides outside the gene matches: 1. The CDR3 region is CASSLRTSGSYNEQFF. The DNA of the CDR3 is TGTGCCAGCAGTTTAAGGACTAGCGGGAGCTACAATGAGCAGTTCTTC.

V usage is TRBV27 and J usage is TRBJ2-5, with D perhaps TRBD2 (6 bases). V was clipped by 5 bases and J by 0 bases, with 13 bases between them. This CDR3 has 15 amino acids. CDR1 and CDR2 from the germline V gene are MNHEY and SMNVEV (reference sequence). This CDR3 is CASSPQRAYQETQYF. DNA of the CDR3: TGTGCCAGCAGTCCCCAGCGGGCTTACCAAGAGACCCAGTACTTC.

The chain links TRBV19 to TRBJ2-1; D is unclear. Germline CDR1 and CDR2: LNHDA and SQIVND (reference sequence). This CDR3 has 15 amino acids. The germline V and J ends were trimmed by 1 base and 2 bases, with 9 bases remaining between them. The CDR3 here is CASSIGGGPYNEQFF. CDR3 in DNA: TGTGCCAGTAGTATAGGCGGTGGTCCCTACAATGAGCAGTTCTTC.

This clonotype was recorded a few times. J is TRBJ1-1 and V is TRBV7-8; TRBD1 aligns across 10 bases. Germline assignment: CDR1 SGHVS and CDR2 FQNEAQ. V lost 5 bases to trimming and J lost 11 bases; unmatched junction nucleotides: 8. This CDR3 has 13 residues. In DNA form, the CDR3 reads TGTGCCAGCAGCAACCGGGACAGGGGTACGGCTTTCTTT. Protein product: CASSNRDRGTAFF.

The rearrangement uses TRBV6-5 and TRBJ1-2; D is ambiguous. This CDR3 comprises 13 residues. Deletions cut 0 bases from V and 6 bases from J, with 8 bases between. Germline CDR1 MNHEY, CDR2 SVGAGI. DNA of the CDR3: TGTGCCAGCAGTTACTCGAGTTGGGATGGCTACACCTTC. As protein: CASSYSSWDGYTF.

This clonotype was observed a handful of times. The chain combines TRBV27 with TRBJ2-2, with TRBD2 matching over 9 bases. The J segment lost 3 bases and the V segment lost 8 bases, leaving 10 bases of the junction unmatched. This CDR3 is built from 16 residues. Germline V gene lookup returns CDR1 MNHEY and CDR2 SMNVEV (reference sequence). In nucleotides, the CDR3 is TGTGCCAGCCGGAGTTTGGCGGGAGGGTACACCGGGGAGCTGTTTTTT. Its protein product is CASRSLAGGYTGELFF.

The chain carries TRBV30 and TRBJ1-5, with D unresolved. The germline V gene encodes CDR1 GTSNPN and CDR2 SVGIG (reference sequence). This CDR3 has 13 residues. V gave up 2 bases and J gave up 0 bases, with 5 bases separating them. The CDR3 protein is CAWSTDSNQPQHF. In DNA, the CDR3 is TGTGCCTGGAGTACGGATAGCAATCAGCCCCAGCATTTT.